The 27 T cell receptor beta chains below all came from one sample that was sequenced in a study of CD8+ T cells in alopecia areata. Treatment given: oral pan-JAK inhibitor, 5-10 mg twice daily. Extracted from the samples, RNA was reverse transcribed into cDNA to serve as the sequencing template. Clones were sequenced by immunoSEQ multiplex PCR, and TCRdb holds only the in-frame ones, with some missing. The table has over 150,000 clones, 45% to 65% seen once. The sequenced sample was CD4+ T cells sorted from blood, obtained at week 4, from a patient treated with tofacitinib. The receptors were gathered from a human donor with alopecia areata.

This clone was seen just once. The chain has TRBV5-1 and TRBJ2-6; D gene ambiguous. The CDR3 sequence is 17 residues long. Deletions cut 0 bases from V and 3 bases from J, with 13 bases between. In germline, CDR1 is SGHRS, CDR2 YFSETQ. The CDR3, as DNA: TGCGCCAGCAGCTTGGAGTTGGCTTCTTATGGGGCCAACGTCCTGACTTTC. It encodes CASSLELASYGANVLTF.

This clone was seen once. The chain has TRBV29-1 and TRBJ2-7; D not certain. The length of the CDR3 is 14 residues. V lost 4 bases, J lost 0 bases, and 13 bases lay in between. Germline V gene lookup returns CDR1 SQVTM and CDR2 ANQGSEA. The CDR3 spells CSVAREPRSYEQYF. The CDR3 DNA sequence: TGCAGCGTTGCTCGCGAACCGCGCTCCTACGAGCAGTACTTC.

The chain combines TRBV4-3 with TRBJ1-2; 7 nucleotides agree with TRBD1. Germline CDR1 is LGHNA and CDR2 is YSLEER. Losses at the gene ends were 0 bases for V and 4 bases for J; bases not matched to a gene: 2. CDR3 length: 14 amino acids. CDR3 coding DNA: TGCGCCAGCAGCCAAGAACCAGGGGGCTATGGCTACACCTTC. Amino acid sequence: CASSQEPGGYGYTF.

The table lists this clone with a few counts. CDR3 DNA sequence: TGTGCCAGTAGTATAGAGCGGTGGACTGAAGCTTTCTTT. Its translation is CASSIERWTEAFF. The V gene is TRBV19, the J gene TRBJ1-1; the D is unclear. CDR1 and CDR2 from the germline V gene are LNHDA and SQIVND (reference sequence). Between the trimmed V and J ends, which lost 0 bases and 5 bases, there was a span of 7 bases. This CDR3 has 13 amino acids.

This chain links TRBV30 with TRBJ2-1; TRBD1 matches at 9 bases. Germline V CDR1 and CDR2: GTSNPN, SVGIG (reference sequence). The CDR3 has 17 residues. The junction had 14 bases not matched to a gene; V was cut back by 4 bases and J by 4 bases. The CDR3 here is CAWTGSPGQGIYNEQFF. The CDR3 region has the DNA TGTGCCTGGACTGGTAGCCCGGGACAGGGAATATACAATGAGCAGTTCTTC.

This clone was found a few times. The chain links TRBV29-1 to TRBJ1-2; TRBD1 matches 10 bases. The trim removed 4 bases at V and 3 bases at J, leaving 11 bases unmatched. CDR3 length equals 16 residues. CDR1 is SQVTM, CDR2 ANQGSEA, per germline. The CDR3 nucleotides read TGCAGCGTTGTCGACAGGGGGCGAGTGTCAGACTATGGCTACACCTTC. Translating it yields CSVVDRGRVSDYGYTF.

The V and J genes are TRBV30 and TRBJ1-2; D gene uncertain. This CDR3 has 12 residues. Germline V gene sequence: CDR1 GTSNPN, CDR2 SVGIG (reference sequence). Between the trimmed V and J ends, which lost 1 base and 4 bases, there was a span of 7 bases. CDR3 amino acids: CAWSGTVYGYTF. DNA for the CDR3: TGTGCCTGGAGTGGGACGGTCTATGGCTACACCTTC. Drawing the rest from reference TRBV30 and TRBJ1-2, the complete variable domain is SQTIHQWPATLVQPVGSPLSLECTVEGTSNPNLYWYRQAAGRGLQLLFYSVGIGQISSEVPQNLSASRPQDRQFILSSKKLLLSDSGFYLCAWSGTVYGYTFGSGTRLTVV.

The gene calls are TRBV29-1 and TRBJ2-5; tentative D call: TRBD2 (6 bases). The CDR3 extends over 16 amino acids. Germline CDR1 SQVTM, CDR2 ANQGSEA. V lost 7 bases and J 2 bases, leaving 23 bases between the germline ends. CDR3 region: CSALGYQAGTQETQYF. CDR3 DNA: TGCAGCGCATTAGGGTATCAGGCGGGGACTCAAGAGACCCAGTACTTC.

This clone was found once. This chain links TRBV18 with TRBJ2-5; 8 bases are a match to TRBD1. Looked up from germline, CDR1 is KGHSH and CDR2 is LQKENI. Trimming at V came to 0 bases and at J to 3 bases, leaving 0 bases not matched to a gene. The CDR3 has 14 amino acids. CDR3: CASSPPTGEETQYF. The CDR3 DNA reads as TGTGCCAGCTCACCACCGACAGGGGAAGAGACCCAGTACTTC.

The chain uses TRBV7-8 and TRBJ2-5; D ambiguous. Germline CDR1 and CDR2: SGHVS and FQNEAQ. The CDR3 covers 11 residues. The ends were cut back, 3 bases at V and 4 bases at J, with 3 bases in the middle. CDR3 in DNA: TGTGCCAGCAGCTTTTTAGAGACCCAGTACTTC. Its translation: CASSFLETQYF.

The genes are TRBV29-1 and TRBJ1-5; D remains ambiguous. Trimming took 5 bases from V and 0 from J, leaving 5 bases between them. Germline V gene sequence: CDR1 SQVTM, CDR2 ANQGSEA. The CDR3 is 12 amino acids. CDR3 nucleotides: TGCAGCGTTAAGGATAGCAATCAGCCCCAGCATTTT. Translation: CSVKDSNQPQHF.

The rearrangement joins TRBV30 to TRBJ2-2, with D perhaps TRBD1 (6 bases). The V end was cut by 0 bases, the J end by 4 bases, with 12 bases between. Per germline, CDR1 GTSNPN and CDR2 SVGIG (reference sequence). The CDR3 covers 15 residues. The CDR3 bases are TGTGCCTGGAGTGTACGCTTGGGGGCCACCGGGGAGCTGTTTTTT. Translating it yields CAWSVRLGATGELFF.

This clone was observed a handful of times. J is TRBJ2-4 and V is TRBV11-1; D is possibly TRBD2 (6 bases). Trimming stripped 1 base from V and 7 bases from J, with 17 bases between. This CDR3 region has 16 residues. Looked up from germline, CDR1 is SGHAT and CDR2 is FQDESV (reference sequence). In DNA, the CDR3 is TGTGCCAGCAGCTTAGTGGAGGGACCGCCCAGGAACATTCAGTACTTC. Translated, it gives CASSLVEGPPRNIQYF.

The chain joins TRBV29-1 to TRBJ2-3, with 8 bases fitting TRBD2. The CDR3 loop spans 15 amino acids. With V trimmed by 7 bases and J by 6 bases, 15 bases remained unmatched. CDR1 and CDR2 from the germline V gene are SQVTM and ANQGSEA. The CDR3 DNA is TGCAGCGCCGAAGGTCGGGGGGGGCGCGGGGATACGCAGTATTTT. This translates into CSAEGRGGRGDTQYF.

The chain carries TRBV2 and TRBJ2-7, with 7 nucleotides matching TRBD1. The length of the CDR3 is 15 residues. Trimming cost V 5 bases and J 3 bases; bases outside gene matches: 10. From germline, CDR1 is SNHLY and CDR2 FYNNEI. CDR3 sequence (DNA): TGTGCCAGCAGTCGAACCGGGACAGCCGACTACGAGCAGTACTTC. Amino acids: CASSRTGTADYEQYF.

A remark on this clone: Other DNA sequences in the same sample also yield this CDR3. The genes are TRBV20-1 and TRBJ2-7; TRBD2 is a possible D gene (5 bases). Germline assignment: CDR1 DFQATT and CDR2 SNEGSKA (reference sequence). The CDR3 covers 11 residues. Trimming left V 5 bases short and J 3 bases short, with 8 bases between. This CDR3 is CSARGGYEQYF. CDR3 nucleotide sequence: TGCAGTGCTCGAGGAGGCTACGAGCAGTACTTC.

This sequence joins TRBV27 and TRBJ2-6, with TRBD1 identical over 10 bases. The CDR3 has 20 amino acids. Germline CDR1 MNHEY, CDR2 SMNVEV (reference sequence). Losses at the gene ends were 2 bases for V and 1 base for J; bases not matched to a gene: 11. For the CDR3, the DNA is TGTGCCAGCAGTTTAAGGGCCCCGACAGGGGGCGTGTCTGGGGCCAACGTCCTGACTTTC. This encodes CASSLRAPTGGVSGANVLTF.

The chain is built from TRBV30 and TRBJ2-5; 8 nucleotides align to TRBD1. Germline CDR1 GTSNPN, CDR2 SVGIG (reference sequence). Trimming removed 4 bases from V and 5 bases from J; junction bases left unmatched: 3. This CDR3 comprises 12 residues. CDR3 residues: CAWTGGQETQYF. The DNA for the CDR3 is TGTGCCTGGACAGGGGGCCAGGAGACCCAGTACTTC.

This clone was detected a few times. This CDR3 reads CASRPTGDIYEQYF. CDR3 nucleotide sequence: TGTGCCAGCAGGCCGACAGGGGACATCTACGAGCAGTACTTC. The chain employs TRBV7-2 and TRBJ2-7; 8 bases map to TRBD1. The CDR3 extends over 14 amino acids. The germline V gene encodes CDR1 SGHTA and CDR2 FQGNSA. After removal of 6 bases from V and 3 bases from J, the junction contained 7 bases not matched to a gene.

The chain employs TRBV6-5 and TRBJ1-3; no clear D gene. Looked up from germline, CDR1 is MNHEY and CDR2 is SVGAGI. Trimming stripped 0 bases from V and 0 bases from J, with 9 bases between. The CDR3 covers 16 residues. This CDR3 reads CASSYSSLGSGNTIYF. The CDR3 DNA is TGTGCCAGCAGTTACTCAAGCTTAGGCTCTGGAAACACCATATATTTT.

The chain combines TRBV29-1 with TRBJ2-1; TRBD2 agrees at 8 bases. The junction had 8 bases not matched to a gene; V was cut back by 7 bases and J by 9 bases. CDR3 size: 12 residues. Per germline, CDR1 SQVTM and CDR2 ANQGSEA. The CDR3 DNA is TGCAGCGCCGGGCGGGGGGTACGTGAGCAGTTCTTC. It encodes CSAGRGVREQFF.

The chain carries TRBV4-1 and TRBJ2-2; 8 bases map to TRBD2. The J segment lost 2 bases and the V segment lost 6 bases, leaving 5 bases of the junction unmatched. CDR1 is MGHRA, CDR2 YSYEKL, per germline. The CDR3 length is 15 residues. Here the CDR3 DNA reads TGCGCCAGCAGGATCGCGGGGGGAAACACCGGGGAGCTGTTTTTT. It encodes CASRIAGGNTGELFF.

The chain recombines TRBV30 with TRBJ2-7, with D uncertain. Germline V gene lookup returns CDR1 GTSNPN and CDR2 SVGIG (reference sequence). Trimming took off 5 bases at V and 3 bases at J, with 11 bases between the two ends. The CDR3 extends over 12 amino acids. CDR3 in DNA: TGTGCCTGGGGCAACCTCTTCTACGAGCAGTACTTC. Amino acid sequence: CAWGNLFYEQYF.

This clone was detected a few times. The V call is TRBV29-1, the J call TRBJ2-3; TRBD2 matches at 11 bases. The germline V gene encodes CDR1 SQVTM and CDR2 ANQGSEA. The CDR3 contains 13 residues. V was clipped by 2 bases and J by 6 bases; unmatched bases: 1. The CDR3 DNA reads TGCAGCGTTGAAACTAGCGGGGGTGATACGCAGTATTTT. Protein sequence: CSVETSGGDTQYF.

The CDR3 DNA reads TGCGCCAGCAGCCGGGGACCAAACACCGGGGAGCTGTTTTTT. Its translation: CASSRGPNTGELFF. The chain joins TRBV4-3 to TRBJ2-2; either TRBD1 or TRBD2 may supply D (5 bases each). V was cut by 4 bases and J by 2 bases, with 8 bases left in between. The CDR3 consists of 14 residues. CDR1 is LGHNA and CDR2 is YSLEER in the germline V gene.

The chain employs TRBV19 and TRBJ2-5; D unclear. Trimming removed 7 bases from V and 5 bases from J, with 14 bases in between. The CDR3 length is 13 residues. The germline V gene has CDR1 LNHDA and CDR2 SQIVND (reference sequence). This chain's CDR3 is CASTFLPGETQYF. In DNA, the CDR3 is TGTGCCAGTACCTTCTTACCTGGGGAGACCCAGTACTTC.

The chain joins TRBV10-3 to TRBJ1-5, with D maybe TRBD1 (6 bases). Germline V lookup: CDR1 ENHRY, CDR2 SYGVKD. This CDR3 region has 14 residues. The ends were cut back, 7 bases at V and 7 bases at J, with 17 bases in the middle. CDR3 sequence reads: CAITERGAGQPQHF. CDR3 nucleotides: TGTGCCATCACCGAAAGGGGGGCAGGGCAGCCCCAGCATTTT.